This paragraph covers one T cell receptor (beta chain) sequence. Its antigen is unknown. Profiling relied on immunoSEQ multiplex PCR, and the TCRdb table lists in-frame clones only, not all of them. The sample has around 2,000,000 clones, over 85% seen once. Terminally differentiated effector memory CD45RA+ cells were excluded by CCR7 positive selection of CD45RO-negative cells. The data derive from a study of shared clonotypes between healthy human individuals. Study summary: Each donor's CD8 memory used one plate, CD8 naive two, each CD4 subset three.

Study-wide results and caveats: The naive CD4 repertoires of a handful of donors were compared, and around 4.9% of clonotypes were shared. What naive subsets generally showed was a larger estimated richness than memory subsets showed.

The CDR3 contains 19 residues. Germline assignment: CDR1 KGHSH and CDR2 LQKENI. V was clipped by 2 bases and J by 7 bases; unmatched bases: 18. The clonotype originates from a man aged 18 to 29 in good health. This chain uses TRBV18 with TRBJ2-1; TRBD1 matches 9 bases. Sequencing was done on a sample of naive CD8+ T cells sorted from blood. The CDR3 sequence is CASSPARGVEDRGLNEQFF. CDR3 DNA: TGTGCCAGCTCACCAGCTAGGGGCGTAGAGGACAGGGGCTTAAATGAGCAGTTCTTC.